The T cell receptor (beta chain) under discussion was sequenced for a study of blood T cell repertoires in COVID-19 (TCRdb year 2020). Describing the broader study: Collaborator samples came from the United States, Italy and Spain and covered acute and convalescent phases of COVID-19. The material from the prospective study consisted of cDNA or gDNA derived from T cells, B-cell-depleted T cells, or PBMCs. The dataset comprised deeply sampled blood TCRbeta repertoires from subjects exposed to, actively infected with, or recovered from COVID-19. A freely available public database, intended as a resource for researchers studying the immune response to SARS-CoV-2, is where the repertoires were released. Samples were obtained from the ongoing ImmuneRACE study (first 160 participants) and from 950 to 1,500 subjects provided by 6 global collaborators. Nearly every sample came with metadata listing a de-identified subject ID, COVID-19 status, age in years and sex. Where available, HLA class I and class II types were obtained from metadata supplied by the sample provider rather than from assay-based typing.

Samples from volunteer blood donors who had recovered from COVID-19 were contributed by a second Seattle source. Collaborating institutions collected whole blood in K2EDTA tubes following their own protocols. For TCRbeta analysis, collaborator samples were shipped as frozen whole blood, as isolated PBMCs, or as DNA extracted from either sample type. Worth noting for this clone: This receptor's antigen is unknown. Per-base quality was not reported, and no clone a single base away is much larger than it.

The paper's findings and limits, for the study overall: Clinical and demographic metadata were provided uncurated, with the amount varying by source and participant.

TCRbeta CDR3 regions were amplified from genomic DNA by means of the immunoSEQ Assay, a bias-controlled multiplex PCR. Turning to the authors' computational methods: Within the assay, amplification of reference gene primers was used to estimate how many nucleated cells each sample contained. Sequence reads were collapsed and filtered to measure the absolute abundance of every unique TCRbeta CDR3 rearrangement. Productive Simpson clonality was computed per sample as the square root of Simpson's diversity index over productive rearrangements. TCRdb holds this immuneACCESS table with in-frame rearrangements only. Some clones are missing; in checked studies, unresolved V genes explain under half, and the rest has no known cause. V, J and clone size derive from that table, while D and trimming were established from the DNA sequence. This sample has about 160,000 clones in its table, and about 83% of those were observed once. The top ten constitute approximately 12% of the sample.

Spanning cysteine to phenylalanine, the CDR3 consists of 14 amino acids. The only DNA kept is the CDR3, 42 bases in frame from the first base. Sequences LGHDT (CDR1) and YNNKEL (CDR2) are obtained from the germline V gene (reference sequence). Here V drops 4 bases and J drops 7 bases, and the junction holds 3 bases not matched to any gene. The TCR was taken from a man between 65 and 85 years old who had recovered from COVID-19. The chain joins TRBV3-1 (or the pseudogene TRBV3-2) to TRBJ1-6; 8 bases in between match TRBD1. The sample comprised peripheral blood. The DNA is as follows: TGTGCCAGCAGCCGCGGGACAGGAAATTCACCCCTCCACTTT. It encodes CASSRGTGNSPLHF.